The 9 T cell receptor beta chains in this list originate from one sample, sequenced in a study of blood T cell repertoires in COVID-19. TCRdb's table, derived via immunoSEQ multiplex PCR, lists solely in-frame clones and lacks some. The repertoire has 140,000 to 150,000 clones, 86% of them found once; the top ten carry approximately 4.3%. The sample was PBMCs or T cells enriched from blood (not recorded which). The receptors derive from a man aged 45-60 years who had recovered from COVID-19.

V gene TRBV19 combines with J gene TRBJ1-6; the D gene is possibly TRBD1 (5 bases). The V end was cut by 3 bases, the J end by 10 bases, with 10 bases between. Germline CDR1 LNHDA, CDR2 SQIVND (reference sequence). This CDR3 is built from 13 residues. Written as DNA, the CDR3 is TGTGCCAGTAGTATGGGGGGACTATCACCCCTCCACTTT. Translating it yields CASSMGGLSPLHF.

The chain joins TRBV3-1 (or the pseudogene TRBV3-2) to TRBJ1-4; tentative D call: TRBD1 (6 bases). Trimming left V 1 base short and J 8 bases short, with 11 bases between. The length of the CDR3 is 14 residues. Per the germline V gene, CDR1 is LGHDT and CDR2 is YNNKEL (reference sequence). CDR3 coding DNA: TGTGCCAGCAGCCAAGTAACAGGGACCGAAAAACTGTTTTTT. As protein: CASSQVTGTEKLFF.

A single count supports this clone. This chain connects TRBV3-1 (or the pseudogene TRBV3-2) to TRBJ2-4; the match to TRBD1 covers 9 bases. CDR3 length: 12 residues. The V gene end was trimmed by 1 base and the J gene end by 15 bases; junction bases not matched to a gene: 4. Germline V gene lookup returns CDR1 LGHDT and CDR2 YNNKEL (reference sequence). The CDR3 protein is CASSQVDRGMYF. CDR3 DNA sequence: TGTGCCAGCAGCCAAGTTGACAGGGGGATGTACTTC.

This sequence joins TRBV3-1 (or the pseudogene TRBV3-2) and TRBJ1-4; 7 bases agree with TRBD1. V lost 5 bases to trimming and J lost 5 bases; unmatched junction nucleotides: 5. Germline V gene data show CDR1 as LGHDT and CDR2 as YNNKEL (reference sequence). The CDR3 has 14 amino acids. This CDR3 reads CASSTTGKNEKLFF. In nucleotides, the CDR3 is TGTGCCAGCAGCACGACAGGGAAAAATGAAAAACTGTTTTTT.

The CDR3 reads CASSGTGGTNTEAFF. CDR3 bases: TGCGCCAGCAGTGGGACAGGGGGTACGAACACTGAAGCTTTCTTT. V gene TRBV5-1 combines with J gene TRBJ1-1, with TRBD1 identical over 11 bases. With 5 bases clipped from V and 1 base from J, the junction kept 4 bases outside the gene matches. CDR3 length equals 15 residues. The germline gives CDR1 SGHRS, CDR2 YFSETQ.

The chain links TRBV7-3 to TRBJ2-1, with D possibly matching TRBD2 (6 bases). CDR3 size: 14 residues. Germline V gene data show CDR1 as SGHTA and CDR2 as FQGTGA. The V gene lost 2 bases and the J gene lost 8 bases, with 13 bases spanning the gap. CDR3 sequence: CASSLLGGKDEQFF. The DNA of the CDR3 is TGTGCCAGCAGCTTACTGGGCGGGAAGGATGAGCAGTTCTTC.

This chain connects TRBV29-1 to TRBJ2-2; TRBD1 is a possible D gene (5 bases). The ends were cut back, 3 bases at V and 5 bases at J, with 7 bases in the middle. Germline values: CDR1 SQVTM, CDR2 ANQGSEA. There are 12 residues in the CDR3. This chain's CDR3 is CSVDRATGELFF. The CDR3 nucleotides read TGCAGCGTTGACAGGGCGACCGGGGAGCTGTTTTTT.

The V call is TRBV5-1, the J call TRBJ1-4; TRBD1 aligns across 7 bases. Trimming cost V 0 bases and J 8 bases; bases outside gene matches: 7. Germline assignment: CDR1 SGHRS and CDR2 YFSETQ. The CDR3 spans 15 residues. The chain's CDR3 is CASSLAETGNEKLFF. The CDR3 nucleotides are TGCGCCAGCAGCTTGGCCGAGACAGGGAACGAAAAACTGTTTTTT.

V and J are TRBV28 and TRBJ1-6, with D unclear. The CDR3 covers 16 residues. V lost 6 bases to trimming and J lost 8 bases, with 20 bases between them. CDR1 is MDHEN and CDR2 is SYDVKM in the germline V gene. The CDR3 DNA reads as TGTGCCAGCAGCAAGACATCCGGGGTTAAGGATTCACCCCTCCACTTT. Its translation: CASSKTSGVKDSPLHF.